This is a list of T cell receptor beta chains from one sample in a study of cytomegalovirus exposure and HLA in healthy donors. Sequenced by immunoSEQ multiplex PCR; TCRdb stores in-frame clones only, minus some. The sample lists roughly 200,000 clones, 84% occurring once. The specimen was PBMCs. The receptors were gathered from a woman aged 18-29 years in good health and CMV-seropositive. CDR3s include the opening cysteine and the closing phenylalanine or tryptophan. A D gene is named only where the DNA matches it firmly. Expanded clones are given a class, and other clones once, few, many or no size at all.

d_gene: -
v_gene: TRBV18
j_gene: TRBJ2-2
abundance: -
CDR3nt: TGTGCCAGCTCACCACCCAGTCACAGGGAAACCGGGGAGCTGTTTTTT
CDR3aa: CASSPPSHRETGELFF

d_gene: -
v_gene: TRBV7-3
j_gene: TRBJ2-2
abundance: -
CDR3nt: TGTGCCAGCAGCTTAATGGGGCGAACCCAGACCGGGGAGCTGTTTTTT
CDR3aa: CASSLMGRTQTGELFF

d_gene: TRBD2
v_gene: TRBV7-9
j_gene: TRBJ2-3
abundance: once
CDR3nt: TGTGCCAGCAGCTTAGATGGGACTAGCGGGGGATCGGATACGCAGTATTTT
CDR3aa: CASSLDGTSGGSDTQYF

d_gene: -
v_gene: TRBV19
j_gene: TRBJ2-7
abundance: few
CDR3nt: TGTGCCAGTAGTATTCTTCCGGGGGAACCCCACGAGCAGTACTTC
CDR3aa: CASSILPGEPHEQYF

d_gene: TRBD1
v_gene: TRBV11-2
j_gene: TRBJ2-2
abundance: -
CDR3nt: TGTGCCAGCAGCTCCGCCGGGACAGGGGTGGGCGGGGAGCTGTTTTTT
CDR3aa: CASSSAGTGVGGELFF

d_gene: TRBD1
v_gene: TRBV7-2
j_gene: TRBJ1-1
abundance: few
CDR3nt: TGTGCCAGCAGCCAGAGGACAGGGAGAGAATCTGAAGCTTTCTTT
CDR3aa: CASSQRTGRESEAFF

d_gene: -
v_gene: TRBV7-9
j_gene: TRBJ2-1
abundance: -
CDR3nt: TGTGCCAGCAGCCCGTTTTGGGGGCCCAACAATGAGCAGTTCTTC
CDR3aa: CASSPFWGPNNEQFF

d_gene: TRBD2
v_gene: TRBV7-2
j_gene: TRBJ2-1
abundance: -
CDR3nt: TGTGCCAGCAGCCCCGGGACTACCTACAATGAGCAGTTCTTC
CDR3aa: CASSPGTTYNEQFF

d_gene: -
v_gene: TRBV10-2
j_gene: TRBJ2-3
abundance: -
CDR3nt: TGCGCCAGCAGTGTTCCAGAACCTAGCACAGATACGCAGTATTTT
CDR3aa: CASSVPEPSTDTQYF

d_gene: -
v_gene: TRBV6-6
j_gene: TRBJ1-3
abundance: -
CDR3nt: TGTGCCAGCAGCTCAGGGTCCTCTGGAAACACCATATATTTT
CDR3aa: CASSSGSSGNTIYF

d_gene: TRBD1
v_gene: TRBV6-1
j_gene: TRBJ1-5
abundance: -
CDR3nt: TGTGCCAGCAGTCCTGGACAGGTTGGGAATCAGCCCCAGCATTTT
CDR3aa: CASSPGQVGNQPQHF

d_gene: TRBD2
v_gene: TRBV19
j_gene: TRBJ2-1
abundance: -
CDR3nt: TGTGCCAGTAGTATAGATCTACTAGCGGGGGGGCCGGGGTTCTTC
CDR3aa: CASSIDLLAGGPGFF

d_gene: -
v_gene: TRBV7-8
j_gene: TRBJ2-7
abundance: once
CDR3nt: TGTGCCAGCAGCCCCCGCAGGGATCCCTACGAGCAGTACTTC
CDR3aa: CASSPRRDPYEQYF

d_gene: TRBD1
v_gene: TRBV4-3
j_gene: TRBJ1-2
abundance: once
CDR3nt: TGCGCCAGCAGCCAAGATTACAGGGGAAATGGTGGGGGCTACACCTTC
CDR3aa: CASSQDYRGNGGGYTF

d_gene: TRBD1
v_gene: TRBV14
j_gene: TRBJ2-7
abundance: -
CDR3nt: TGTGCCAGCAGCCGACAGGGCTCCTACGAGCAGTACTTC
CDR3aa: CASSRQGSYEQYF

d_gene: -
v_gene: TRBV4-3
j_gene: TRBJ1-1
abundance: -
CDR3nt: TGCGCCAGCAGCCAAGATCGGGGGGGCGACACTGAAGCTTTCTTT
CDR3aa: CASSQDRGGDTEAFF

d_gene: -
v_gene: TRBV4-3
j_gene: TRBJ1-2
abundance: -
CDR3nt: TGCGCCAGCAGCCAAGACCGATTCGGGGGCTATGGCTACACCTTC
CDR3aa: CASSQDRFGGYGYTF

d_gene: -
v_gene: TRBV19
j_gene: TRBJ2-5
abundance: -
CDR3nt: TGTGCCAGTAGTACCTCAGCGGCGGGGACCCAGTACTTC
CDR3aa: CASSTSAAGTQYF

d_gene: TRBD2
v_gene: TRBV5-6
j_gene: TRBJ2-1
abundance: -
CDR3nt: TGTGCCAGCAGCTTGGTGTCTAGCGGGGGACTCCTGCTCAATGAGCAGTTCTTC
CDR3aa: CASSLVSSGGLLLNEQFF

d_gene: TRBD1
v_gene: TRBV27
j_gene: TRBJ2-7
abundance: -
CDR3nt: TGTGCCACCCGGGGACAGGCCAATACCTACGAGCAGTACTTC
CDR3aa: CATRGQANTYEQYF

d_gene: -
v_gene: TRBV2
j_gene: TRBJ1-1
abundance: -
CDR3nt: TGTGCCAGCAGCCCGTGGGGGGGGTACACTGAAGCTTTCTTT
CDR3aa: CASSPWGGYTEAFF

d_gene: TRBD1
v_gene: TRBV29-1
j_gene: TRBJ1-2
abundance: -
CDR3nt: TGCAGCGTCTATCCCGGGACAGCCAAGCGCTACACCTTC
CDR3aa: CSVYPGTAKRYTF